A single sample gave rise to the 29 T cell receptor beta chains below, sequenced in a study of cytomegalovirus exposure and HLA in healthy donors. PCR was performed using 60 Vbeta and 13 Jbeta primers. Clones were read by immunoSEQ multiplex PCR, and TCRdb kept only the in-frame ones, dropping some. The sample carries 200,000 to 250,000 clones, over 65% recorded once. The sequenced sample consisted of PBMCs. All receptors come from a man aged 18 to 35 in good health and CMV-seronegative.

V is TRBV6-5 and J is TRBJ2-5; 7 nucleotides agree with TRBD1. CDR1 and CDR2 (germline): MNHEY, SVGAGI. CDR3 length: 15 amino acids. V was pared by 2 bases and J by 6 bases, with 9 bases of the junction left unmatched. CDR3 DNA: TGTGCCAGCAGTTACCGTCAGACAGGGATAAAGACCCAGTACTTC. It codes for CASSYRQTGIKTQYF.

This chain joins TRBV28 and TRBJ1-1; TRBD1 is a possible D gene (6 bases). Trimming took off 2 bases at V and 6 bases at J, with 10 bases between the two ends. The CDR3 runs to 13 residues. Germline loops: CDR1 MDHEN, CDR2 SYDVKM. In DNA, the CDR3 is TGTGCCAGCAGTTTACGGGAGGGGGCTGAAGCTTTCTTT. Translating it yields CASSLREGAEAFF.

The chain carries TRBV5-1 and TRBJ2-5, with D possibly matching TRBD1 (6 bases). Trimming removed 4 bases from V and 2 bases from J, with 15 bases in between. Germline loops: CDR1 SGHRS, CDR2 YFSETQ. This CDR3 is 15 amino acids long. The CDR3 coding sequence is TGCGCCAGCAGCGTGACGACAGGACCACAAGAGACCCAGTACTTC. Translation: CASSVTTGPQETQYF. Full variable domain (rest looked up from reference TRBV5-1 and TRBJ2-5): KAGVTQTPRYLIKTRGQQVTLSCSPISGHRSVSWYQQTPGQGLQFLFEYFSETQRNKGNFPGRFSGRQFSNSRSEMNVSTLELGDSALYLCASSVTTGPQETQYFGPGTRLLVL.

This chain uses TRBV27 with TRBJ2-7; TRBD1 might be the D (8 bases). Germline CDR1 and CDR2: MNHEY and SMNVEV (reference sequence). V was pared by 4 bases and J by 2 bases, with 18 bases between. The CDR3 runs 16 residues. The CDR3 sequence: CASSSYDRGGTYEQYF. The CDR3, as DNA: TGTGCCAGCAGTTCCTACGACAGGGGAGGGACCTACGAGCAGTACTTC.

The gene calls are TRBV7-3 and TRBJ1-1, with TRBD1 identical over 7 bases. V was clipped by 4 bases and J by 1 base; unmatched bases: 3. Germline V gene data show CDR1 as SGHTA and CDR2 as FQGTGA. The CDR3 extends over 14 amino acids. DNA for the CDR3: TGTGCCAGCAGCTCCTGGACAGGGAACACTGAAGCTTTCTTT. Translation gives CASSSWTGNTEAFF.

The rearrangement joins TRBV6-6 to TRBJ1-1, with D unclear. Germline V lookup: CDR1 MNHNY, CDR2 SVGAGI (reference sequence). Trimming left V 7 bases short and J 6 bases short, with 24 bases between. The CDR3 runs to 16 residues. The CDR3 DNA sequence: TGTGCCAGCAACGATTTTCTAGGCGTTCGATTCGCTGAAGCTTTCTTT. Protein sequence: CASNDFLGVRFAEAFF.

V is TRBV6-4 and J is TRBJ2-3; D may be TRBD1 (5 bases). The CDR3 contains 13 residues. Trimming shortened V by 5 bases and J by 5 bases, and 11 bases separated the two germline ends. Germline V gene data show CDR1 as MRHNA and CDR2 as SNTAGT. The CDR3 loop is CASSRQSGDTQYF. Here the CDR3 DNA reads TGTGCCAGCAGTAGACAGTCTGGAGATACGCAGTATTTT.

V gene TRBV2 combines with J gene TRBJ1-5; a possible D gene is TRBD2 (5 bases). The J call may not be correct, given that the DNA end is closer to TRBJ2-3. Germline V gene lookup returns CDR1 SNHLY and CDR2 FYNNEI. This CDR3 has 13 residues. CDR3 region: CASRRAFNQPQYF. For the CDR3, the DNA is TGTGCCAGCAGGAGGGCCTTCAATCAGCCCCAGTATTTT.

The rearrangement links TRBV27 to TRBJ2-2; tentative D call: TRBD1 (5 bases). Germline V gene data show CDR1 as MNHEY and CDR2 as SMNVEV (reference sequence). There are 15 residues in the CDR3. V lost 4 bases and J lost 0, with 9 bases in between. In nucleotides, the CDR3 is TGTGCCAGCAGTTCAGGGTGGGCGAACACCGGGGAGCTGTTTTTT. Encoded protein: CASSSGWANTGELFF.

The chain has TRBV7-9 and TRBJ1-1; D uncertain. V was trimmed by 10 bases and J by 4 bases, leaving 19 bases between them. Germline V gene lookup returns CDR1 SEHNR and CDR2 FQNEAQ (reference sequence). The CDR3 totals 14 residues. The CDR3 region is CATAIGGVSTEAFF. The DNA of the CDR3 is TGTGCCACAGCCATCGGCGGGGTGAGCACTGAAGCTTTCTTT.

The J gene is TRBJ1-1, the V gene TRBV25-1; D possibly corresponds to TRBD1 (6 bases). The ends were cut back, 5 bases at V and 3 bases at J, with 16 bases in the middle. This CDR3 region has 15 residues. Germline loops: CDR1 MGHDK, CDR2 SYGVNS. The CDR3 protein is CASSMDSPYYTEAFF. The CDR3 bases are TGTGCCAGCAGTATGGACAGCCCATATTACACTGAAGCTTTCTTT.

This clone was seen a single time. CDR3 residues: CAWSPGQGLATNYGYTF. The DNA for the CDR3 is TGTGCCTGGAGCCCCGGACAGGGGTTGGCGACTAACTATGGCTACACCTTC. The rearrangement uses TRBV30 and TRBJ1-2; TRBD1 matches at 9 bases. V gave up 3 bases and J gave up 0 bases; unmatched junction bases: 11. Germline values: CDR1 GTSNPN, CDR2 SVGIG (reference sequence). The CDR3 is made up of 17 amino acids.

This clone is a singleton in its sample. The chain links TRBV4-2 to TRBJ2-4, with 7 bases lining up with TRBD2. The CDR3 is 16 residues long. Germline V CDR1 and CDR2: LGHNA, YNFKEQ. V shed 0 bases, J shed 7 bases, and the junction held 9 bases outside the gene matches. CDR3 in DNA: TGTGCCAGCAGCCAAGAGGCTAGCGGAGCGGGGAACATTCAGTACTTC. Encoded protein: CASSQEASGAGNIQYF.

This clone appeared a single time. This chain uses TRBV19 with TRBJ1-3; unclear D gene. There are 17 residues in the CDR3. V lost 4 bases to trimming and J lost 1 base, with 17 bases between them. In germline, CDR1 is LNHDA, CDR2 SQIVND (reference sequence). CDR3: CASSTLRAGGSGNTIYF. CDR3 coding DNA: TGTGCCAGTAGTACCCTCCGGGCGGGAGGGTCTGGAAACACCATATATTTT.

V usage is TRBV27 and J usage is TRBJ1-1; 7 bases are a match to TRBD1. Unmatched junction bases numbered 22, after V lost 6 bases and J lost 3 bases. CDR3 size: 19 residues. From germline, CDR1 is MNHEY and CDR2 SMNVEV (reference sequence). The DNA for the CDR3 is TGTGCCAGCAGGCCGCAACCGAGTAGACAGGGTAGCAGGCACACTGAAGCTTTCTTT. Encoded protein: CASRPQPSRQGSRHTEAFF.

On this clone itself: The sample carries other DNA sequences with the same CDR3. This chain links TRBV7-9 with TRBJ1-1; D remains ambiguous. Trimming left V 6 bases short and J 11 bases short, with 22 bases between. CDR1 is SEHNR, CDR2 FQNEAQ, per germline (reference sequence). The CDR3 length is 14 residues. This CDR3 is CASSPQAGSWVAFF. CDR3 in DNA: TGTGCCAGCAGTCCTCAGGCGGGCAGTTGGGTGGCTTTCTTT.

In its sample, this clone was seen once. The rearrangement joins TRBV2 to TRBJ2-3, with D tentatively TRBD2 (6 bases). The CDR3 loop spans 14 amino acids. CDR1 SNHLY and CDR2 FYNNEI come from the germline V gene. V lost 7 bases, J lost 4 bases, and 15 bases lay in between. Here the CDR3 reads CASKTRRAPDTQYF. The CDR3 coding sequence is TGTGCCAGCAAAACTCGGAGGGCCCCAGATACGCAGTATTTT. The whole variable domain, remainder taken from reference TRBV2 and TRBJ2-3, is EPEVTQTPSHQVTQMGQEVILRCVPISNHLYFYWYRQILGQKVEFLVSFYNNEISEKSEIFDDQFSVERPDGSNFTLKIRSTKLEDSAMYFCASKTRRAPDTQYFGPGTRLTVL.

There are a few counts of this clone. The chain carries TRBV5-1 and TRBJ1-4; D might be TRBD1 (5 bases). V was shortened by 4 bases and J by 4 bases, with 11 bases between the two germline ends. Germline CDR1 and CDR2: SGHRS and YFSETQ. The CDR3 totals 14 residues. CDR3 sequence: CASSLGQDNEKLFF. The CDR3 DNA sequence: TGCGCCAGCAGCCTTGGACAAGATAATGAAAAACTGTTTTTT.

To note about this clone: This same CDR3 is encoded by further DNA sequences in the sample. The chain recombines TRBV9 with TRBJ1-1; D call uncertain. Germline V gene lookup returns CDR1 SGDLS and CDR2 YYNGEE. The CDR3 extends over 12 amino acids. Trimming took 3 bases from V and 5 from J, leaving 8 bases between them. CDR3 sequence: CASSGRGTEAFF. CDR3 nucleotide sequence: TGTGCCAGCAGCGGCAGAGGGACTGAAGCTTTCTTT.

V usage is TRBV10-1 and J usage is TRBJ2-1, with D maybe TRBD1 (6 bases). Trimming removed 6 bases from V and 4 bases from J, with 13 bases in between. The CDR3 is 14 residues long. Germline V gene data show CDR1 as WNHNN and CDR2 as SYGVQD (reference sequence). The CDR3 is CASSAGTSYNEQFF. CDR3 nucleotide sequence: TGCGCCAGCAGCGCCGGGACATCATACAATGAGCAGTTCTTC.

In nucleotides, the CDR3 is TGCGCCAGCAGCCAAGAATCGGTACCCCAAGAGACCCAGTACTTC. Translated: CASSQESVPQETQYF. The J gene is TRBJ2-5, the V gene TRBV4-1, with D hard to call. The CDR3 runs to 15 residues. CDR1 is MGHRA, CDR2 YSYEKL, per germline. The V and J ends lost 0 bases and 1 base respectively, with 9 bases between them.

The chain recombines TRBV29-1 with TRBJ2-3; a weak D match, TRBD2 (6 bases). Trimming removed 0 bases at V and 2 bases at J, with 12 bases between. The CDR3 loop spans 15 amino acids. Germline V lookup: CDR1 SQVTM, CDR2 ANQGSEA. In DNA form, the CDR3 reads TGCAGCGTTGAAGATCCGGAGCGGGCCACAGATACGCAGTATTTT. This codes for CSVEDPERATDTQYF.

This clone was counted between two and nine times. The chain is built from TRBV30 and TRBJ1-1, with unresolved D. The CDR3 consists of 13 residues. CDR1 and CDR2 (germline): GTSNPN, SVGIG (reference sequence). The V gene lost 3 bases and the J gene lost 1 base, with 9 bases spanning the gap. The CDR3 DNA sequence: TGTGCCTGGAGACCCGGCGGGAACACTGAAGCTTTCTTT. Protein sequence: CAWRPGGNTEAFF.

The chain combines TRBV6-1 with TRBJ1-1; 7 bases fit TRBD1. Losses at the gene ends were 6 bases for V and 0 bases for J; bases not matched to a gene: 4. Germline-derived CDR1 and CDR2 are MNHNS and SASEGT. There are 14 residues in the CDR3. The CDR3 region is CASSRDSLNTEAFF. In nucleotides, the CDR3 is TGTGCCAGCAGCAGGGACAGTTTGAACACTGAAGCTTTCTTT.

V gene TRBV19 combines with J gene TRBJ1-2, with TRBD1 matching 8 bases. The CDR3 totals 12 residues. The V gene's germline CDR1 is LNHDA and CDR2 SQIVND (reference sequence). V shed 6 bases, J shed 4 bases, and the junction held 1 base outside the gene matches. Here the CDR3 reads CASRDRAYGYTF. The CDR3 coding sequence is TGTGCCAGTAGGGACAGGGCCTATGGCTACACCTTC.

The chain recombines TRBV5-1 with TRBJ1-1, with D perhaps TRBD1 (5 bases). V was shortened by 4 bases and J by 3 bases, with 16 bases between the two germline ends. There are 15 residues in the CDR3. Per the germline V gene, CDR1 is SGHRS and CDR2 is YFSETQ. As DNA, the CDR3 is TGCGCCAGCAGCGAAACAGGACCGGGTGACACTGAAGCTTTCTTT. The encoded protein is CASSETGPGDTEAFF. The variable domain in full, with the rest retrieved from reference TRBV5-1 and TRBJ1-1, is KAGVTQTPRYLIKTRGQQVTLSCSPISGHRSVSWYQQTPGQGLQFLFEYFSETQRNKGNFPGRFSGRQFSNSRSEMNVSTLELGDSALYLCASSETGPGDTEAFFGQGTRLTVV.

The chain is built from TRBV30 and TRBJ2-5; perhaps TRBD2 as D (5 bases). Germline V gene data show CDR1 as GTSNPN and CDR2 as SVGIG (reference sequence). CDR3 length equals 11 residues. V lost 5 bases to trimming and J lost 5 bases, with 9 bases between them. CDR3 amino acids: CAWWSGETQYF. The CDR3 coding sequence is TGTGCCTGGTGGTCGGGGGAGACCCAGTACTTC.

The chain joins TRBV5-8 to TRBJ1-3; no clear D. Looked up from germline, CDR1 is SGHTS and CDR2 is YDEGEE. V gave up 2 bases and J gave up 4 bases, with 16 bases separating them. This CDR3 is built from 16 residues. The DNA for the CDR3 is TGTGCCAGCAGCTTAATGGGAGGGCTACAAGGAAACACCATATATTTT. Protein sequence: CASSLMGGLQGNTIYF.

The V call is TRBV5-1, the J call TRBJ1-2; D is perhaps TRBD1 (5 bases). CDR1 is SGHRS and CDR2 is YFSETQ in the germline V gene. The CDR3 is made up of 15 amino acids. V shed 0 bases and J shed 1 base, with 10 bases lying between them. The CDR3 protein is CASSLGGLINYGYTF. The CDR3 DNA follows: TGCGCCAGCAGCTTGGGGGGACTGATTAACTATGGCTACACCTTC. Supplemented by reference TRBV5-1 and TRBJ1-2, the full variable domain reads KAGVTQTPRYLIKTRGQQVTLSCSPISGHRSVSWYQQTPGQGLQFLFEYFSETQRNKGNFPGRFSGRQFSNSRSEMNVSTLELGDSALYLCASSLGGLINYGYTFGSGTRLTVV.